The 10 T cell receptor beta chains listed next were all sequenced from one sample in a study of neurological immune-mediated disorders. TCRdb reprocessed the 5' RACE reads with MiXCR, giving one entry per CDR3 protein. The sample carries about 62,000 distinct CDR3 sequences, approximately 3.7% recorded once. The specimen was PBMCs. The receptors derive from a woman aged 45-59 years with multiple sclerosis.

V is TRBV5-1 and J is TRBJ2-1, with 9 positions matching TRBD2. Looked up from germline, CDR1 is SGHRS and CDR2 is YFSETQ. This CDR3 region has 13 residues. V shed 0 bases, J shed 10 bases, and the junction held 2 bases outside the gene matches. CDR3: CASSLGSGSEQFF. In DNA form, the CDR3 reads TGCGCCAGCAGCTTGGGTAGCGGGAGCGAGCAGTTCTTC.

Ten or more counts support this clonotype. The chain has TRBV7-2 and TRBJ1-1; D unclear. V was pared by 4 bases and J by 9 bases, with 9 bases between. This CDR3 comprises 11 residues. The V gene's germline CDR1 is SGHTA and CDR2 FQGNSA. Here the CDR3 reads CASSSDTKAFF. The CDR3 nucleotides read TGTGCCAGCAGCTCCGACACGAAAGCTTTCTTT.

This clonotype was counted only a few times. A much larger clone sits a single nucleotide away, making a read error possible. CDR3 nucleotide sequence: TGCGCCAGCAGCCAAGATCAAGATAATACTGAAGCTTTCTTT. It specifies CASSQDQDNTEAFF. This chain joins TRBV4-3 and TRBJ1-1; D uncertain. Trimming removed 0 bases at V and 5 bases at J, with 10 bases between. Germline CDR1 is LGHNA and CDR2 is YSLEER. This CDR3 is 14 amino acids long.

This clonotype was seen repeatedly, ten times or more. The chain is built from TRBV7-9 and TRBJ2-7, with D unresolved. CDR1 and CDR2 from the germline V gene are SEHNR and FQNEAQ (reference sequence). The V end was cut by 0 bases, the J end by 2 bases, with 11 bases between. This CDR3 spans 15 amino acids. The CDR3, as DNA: TGTGCCAGCAGCTTAGCTTTGGGATCCGCCTACGAGCAGTACTTC. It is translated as CASSLALGSAYEQYF.

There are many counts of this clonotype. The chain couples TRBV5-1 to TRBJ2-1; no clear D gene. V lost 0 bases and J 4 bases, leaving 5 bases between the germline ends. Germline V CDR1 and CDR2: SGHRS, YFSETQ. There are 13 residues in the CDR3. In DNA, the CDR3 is TGCGCCAGCAGCTTGGAGGCTTACAATGAGCAGTTCTTC. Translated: CASSLEAYNEQFF.

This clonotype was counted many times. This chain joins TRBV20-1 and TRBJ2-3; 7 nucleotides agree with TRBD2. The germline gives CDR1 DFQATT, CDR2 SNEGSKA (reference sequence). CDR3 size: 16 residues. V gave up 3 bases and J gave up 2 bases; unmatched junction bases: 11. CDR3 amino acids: CSASIPASGITDTQYF. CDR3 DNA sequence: TGCAGTGCTAGCATTCCGGCTAGCGGTATCACAGATACGCAGTATTTT.

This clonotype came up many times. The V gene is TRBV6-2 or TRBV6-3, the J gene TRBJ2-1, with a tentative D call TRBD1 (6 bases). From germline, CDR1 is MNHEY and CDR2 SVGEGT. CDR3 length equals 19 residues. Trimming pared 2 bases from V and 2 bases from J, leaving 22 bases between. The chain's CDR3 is CASSYPDPGQTEPYNEQFF. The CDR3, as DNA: TGTGCCAGCAGTTACCCCGACCCAGGACAGACTGAACCCTACAATGAGCAGTTCTTC.

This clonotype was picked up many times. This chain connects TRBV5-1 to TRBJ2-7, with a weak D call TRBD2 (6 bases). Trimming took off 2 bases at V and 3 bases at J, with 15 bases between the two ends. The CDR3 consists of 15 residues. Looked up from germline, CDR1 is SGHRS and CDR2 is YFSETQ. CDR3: CASSFYPGSDYEQYF. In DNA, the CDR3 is TGCGCCAGCAGCTTTTATCCCGGGAGCGACTACGAGCAGTACTTC.

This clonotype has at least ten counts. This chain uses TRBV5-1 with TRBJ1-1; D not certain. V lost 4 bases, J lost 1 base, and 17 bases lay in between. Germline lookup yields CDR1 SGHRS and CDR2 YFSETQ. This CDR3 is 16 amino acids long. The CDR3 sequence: CASSQARTAQNTEAFF. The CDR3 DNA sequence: TGCGCCAGCAGCCAAGCCCGGACGGCACAGAACACTGAAGCTTTCTTT.

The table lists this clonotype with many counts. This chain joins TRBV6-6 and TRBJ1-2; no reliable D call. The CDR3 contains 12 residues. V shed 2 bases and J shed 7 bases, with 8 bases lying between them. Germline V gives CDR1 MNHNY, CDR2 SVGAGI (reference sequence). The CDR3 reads CASSYPDVGYTF. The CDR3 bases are TGTGCCAGCAGTTACCCCGACGTTGGCTACACCTTC.